The T cell receptor beta chain under discussion was sequenced for a study of PD-L1 blockade in urothelial cancer. Study information: Patients started atezolizumab around 2014, 1,200 mg intravenously every 3 weeks. Prior chemotherapy in patients spanned 0 to 3 regimens. Blood analysis was done at 3 weeks (second dose) and 6 weeks after treatment began.

Germline values: CDR1 SGHTS, CDR2 YDEGEE. V dropped 0 bases and J dropped 7 bases, with 8 bases sitting between them. The CDR3 runs 13 residues. Assay: immunoSEQ multiplex PCR; the TCRdb copy retains only in-frame clones and omits some. The data contain under 55,000 clones, approximately 82% of them singletons. This sample's time point: peripheral blood 6 weeks after treatment start. Between 1 and 8 samples, pretreatment and on-treatment, were given by each patient. The source was PBMCs, collected around atezolizumab (anti-PD-L1) treatment. This chain joins TRBV5-8 and TRBJ2-1, with TRBD1 as a possible D gene (6 bases). The source is a man in his 60s with urothelial cancer. This CDR3 reads CASSLGQANEQFF. The CDR3 DNA reads as TGTGCCAGCAGCTTGGGACAGGCGAATGAGCAGTTCTTC.